This TCR beta chain originates from a study of naive and memory T cell subsets. The V and J ends lost 7 bases and 3 bases respectively, with 19 bases between them. This CDR3 spans 15 amino acids. Two oligonucleotides, mixed equimolar, formed the beta constant-region primer covering TRBC1 and TRBC2. The cDNA 3' end received a ligated single-stranded oligonucleotide carrying the SP2 primer and a 12-nucleotide UMI. Using its own MiXCR run on the UMI-ligation and nested PCR reads, TCRdb lists one record per CDR3 protein. This table has around 31,000 distinct CDR3 sequences, about 10% appearing once. General observations from the study: Activation and differentiation may alter RNA-based TCR counts.

This clonotype has just a few counts. What it recognizes is unknown. Sequencing was carried out using effector memory CD4+ T cells from blood. Subset in this sample: effector memory, CD45RA- CD27-. The chain uses TRBV12-3 or TRBV12-4 and TRBJ2-7; maybe TRBD1 (7 bases). The sequence was obtained from a human donor in good health. Written as DNA, the CDR3 is TGTGCCAGCAAACATAAATCAGGGGGGCTCTACGAGCAGTACTTC. This sequence encodes CASKHKSGGLYEQYF.